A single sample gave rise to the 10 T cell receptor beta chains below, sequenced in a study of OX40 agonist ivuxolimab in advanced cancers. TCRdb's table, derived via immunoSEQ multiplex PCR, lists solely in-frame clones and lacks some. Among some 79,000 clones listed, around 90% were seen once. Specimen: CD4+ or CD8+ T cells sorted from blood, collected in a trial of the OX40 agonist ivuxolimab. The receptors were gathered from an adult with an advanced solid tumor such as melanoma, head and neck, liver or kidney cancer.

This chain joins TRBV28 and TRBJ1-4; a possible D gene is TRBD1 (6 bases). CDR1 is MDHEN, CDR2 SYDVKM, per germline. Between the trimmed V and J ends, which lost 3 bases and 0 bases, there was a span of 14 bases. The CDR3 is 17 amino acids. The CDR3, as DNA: TGTGCCAGCAGTTTCCCCAGGGGCCCGGCAACTAATGAAAAACTGTTTTTT. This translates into CASSFPRGPATNEKLFF.

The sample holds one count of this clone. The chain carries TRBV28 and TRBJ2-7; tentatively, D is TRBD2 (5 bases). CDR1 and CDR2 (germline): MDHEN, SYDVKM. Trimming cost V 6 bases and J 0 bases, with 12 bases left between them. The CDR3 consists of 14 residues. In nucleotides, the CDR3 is TGTGCCAGCAGGGACTTCACGGGCTCCTACGAGCAGTACTTC. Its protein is CASRDFTGSYEQYF.

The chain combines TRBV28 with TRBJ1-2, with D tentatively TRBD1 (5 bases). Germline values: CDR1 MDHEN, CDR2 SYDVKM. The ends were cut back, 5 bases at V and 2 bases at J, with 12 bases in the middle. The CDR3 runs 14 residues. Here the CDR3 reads CASSPSTENYGYTF. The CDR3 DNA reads TGTGCCAGCAGTCCTTCGACAGAAAACTATGGCTACACCTTC.

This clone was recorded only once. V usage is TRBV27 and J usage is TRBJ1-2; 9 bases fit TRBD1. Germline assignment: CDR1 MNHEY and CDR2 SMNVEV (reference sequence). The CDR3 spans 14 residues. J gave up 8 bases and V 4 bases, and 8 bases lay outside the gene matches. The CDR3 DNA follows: TGTGCCAGCAGTTCCGGGACAGGGCTTACGGGCTACACCTTC. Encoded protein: CASSSGTGLTGYTF.

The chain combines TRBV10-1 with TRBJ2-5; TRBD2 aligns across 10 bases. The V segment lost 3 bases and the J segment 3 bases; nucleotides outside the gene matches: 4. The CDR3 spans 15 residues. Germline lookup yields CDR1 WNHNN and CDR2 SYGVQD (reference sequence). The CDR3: CASSEGLAGEETQYF. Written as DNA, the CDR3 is TGCGCCAGCAGTGAAGGGCTAGCGGGAGAAGAGACCCAGTACTTC.

For the CDR3, the DNA is TGTGCCAGCAGTGAAGGGGGGGGCGGGAACGAGCAGTACTTC. Encoded protein: CASSEGGGGNEQYF. V is TRBV2 and J is TRBJ2-7, with a tentative D call TRBD2 (7 bases). CDR1 and CDR2 from the germline V gene are SNHLY and FYNNEI. The CDR3 extends over 14 amino acids. Trimming removed 1 base from V and 5 bases from J, with 12 bases in between.

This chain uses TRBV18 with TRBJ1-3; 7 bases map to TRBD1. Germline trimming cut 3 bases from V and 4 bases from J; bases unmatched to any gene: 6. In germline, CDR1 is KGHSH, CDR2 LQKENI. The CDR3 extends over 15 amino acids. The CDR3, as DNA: TGTGCCAGCTCACCGCTCCGGGACAGCGGAAACACCATATATTTT. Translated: CASSPLRDSGNTIYF.

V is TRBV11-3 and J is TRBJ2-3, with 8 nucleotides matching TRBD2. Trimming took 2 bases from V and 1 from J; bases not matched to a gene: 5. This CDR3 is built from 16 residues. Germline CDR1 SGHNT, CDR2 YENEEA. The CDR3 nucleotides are TGTGCCAGCAGCTTAAATGGAGCGGGAGGCACAGATACGCAGTATTTT. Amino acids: CASSLNGAGGTDTQYF.

Here the CDR3 reads CASSFQGNTEAFF. In DNA form, the CDR3 reads TGTGCCAGCAGTTTCCAGGGGAACACTGAAGCTTTCTTT. The V call is TRBV6-5, the J call TRBJ1-1; possible D gene TRBD1, 5 bases. CDR1 and CDR2 (germline): MNHEY, SVGAGI. CDR3 size: 13 residues. V was trimmed by 4 bases and J by 1 base, leaving 7 bases between them.

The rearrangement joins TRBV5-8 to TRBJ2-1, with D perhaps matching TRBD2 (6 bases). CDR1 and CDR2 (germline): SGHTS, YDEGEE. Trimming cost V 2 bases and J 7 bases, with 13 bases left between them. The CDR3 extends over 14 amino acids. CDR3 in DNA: TGTGCCAGCAGCTTTAGGACTATTCGGAATGAGCAGTTCTTC. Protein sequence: CASSFRTIRNEQFF.